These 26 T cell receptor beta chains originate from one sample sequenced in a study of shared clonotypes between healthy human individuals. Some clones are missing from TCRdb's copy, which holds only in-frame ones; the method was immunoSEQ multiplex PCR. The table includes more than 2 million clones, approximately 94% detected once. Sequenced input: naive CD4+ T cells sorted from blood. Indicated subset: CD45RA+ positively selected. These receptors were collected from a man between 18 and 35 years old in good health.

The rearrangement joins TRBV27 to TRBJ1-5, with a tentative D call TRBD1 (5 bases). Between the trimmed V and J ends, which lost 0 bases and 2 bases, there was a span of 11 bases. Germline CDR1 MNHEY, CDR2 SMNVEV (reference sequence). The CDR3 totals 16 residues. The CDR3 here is CASSLSSPQGNQPQHF. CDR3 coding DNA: TGTGCCAGCAGTTTATCATCCCCACAGGGCAATCAGCCCCAGCATTTT.

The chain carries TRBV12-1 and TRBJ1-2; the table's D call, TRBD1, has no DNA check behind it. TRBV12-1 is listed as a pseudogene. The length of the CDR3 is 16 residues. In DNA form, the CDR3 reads TGTGCCAGCAGCTTTGGGGGGGACAGAGCTAACTATGGCTACACCTTC. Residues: CASSFGGDRANYGYTF.

The CDR3 nucleotides are TGTGCCAGCAGTTTATGGGCGCGGGGCTCCTACGAGCAGTACTTC. It specifies CASSLWARGSYEQYF. The genes are TRBV28 and TRBJ2-7, with D perhaps matching TRBD2 (6 bases). CDR1 and CDR2 (germline): MDHEN, SYDVKM. The CDR3 spans 15 residues. The V and J ends lost 0 bases and 0 bases respectively, with 9 bases between them.

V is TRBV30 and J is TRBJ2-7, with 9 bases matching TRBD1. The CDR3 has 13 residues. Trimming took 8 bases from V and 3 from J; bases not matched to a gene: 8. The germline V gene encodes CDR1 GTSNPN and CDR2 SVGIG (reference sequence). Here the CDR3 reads CALRLDRGYEQYF. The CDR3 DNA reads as TGTGCCCTTCGACTGGACAGGGGCTACGAGCAGTACTTC. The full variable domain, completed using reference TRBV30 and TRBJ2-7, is SQTIHQWPATLVQPVGSPLSLECTVEGTSNPNLYWYRQAAGRGLQLLFYSVGIGQISSEVPQNLSASRPQDRQFILSSKKLLLSDSGFYLCALRLDRGYEQYFGPGTRLTVT.

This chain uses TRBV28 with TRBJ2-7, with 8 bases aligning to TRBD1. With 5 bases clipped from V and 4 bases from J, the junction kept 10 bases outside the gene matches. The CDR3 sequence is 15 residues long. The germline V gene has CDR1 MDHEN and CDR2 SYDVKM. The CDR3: CASSRGGTGAYEQYF. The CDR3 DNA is TGTGCCAGCAGTCGGGGCGGGACAGGAGCTTACGAGCAGTACTTC.

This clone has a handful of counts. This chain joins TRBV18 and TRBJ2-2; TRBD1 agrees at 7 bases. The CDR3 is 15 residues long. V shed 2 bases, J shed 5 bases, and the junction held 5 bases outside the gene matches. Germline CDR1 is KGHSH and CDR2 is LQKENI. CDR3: CASSPRQGETGELFF. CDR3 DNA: TGTGCCAGCTCACCAAGGCAGGGGGAGACCGGGGAGCTGTTTTTT.

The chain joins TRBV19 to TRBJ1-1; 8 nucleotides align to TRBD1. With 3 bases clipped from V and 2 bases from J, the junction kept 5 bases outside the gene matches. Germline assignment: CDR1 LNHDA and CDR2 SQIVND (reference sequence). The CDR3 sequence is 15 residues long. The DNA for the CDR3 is TGTGCCAGTAGTATTGGGACAGGATATAACACTGAAGCTTTCTTT. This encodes CASSIGTGYNTEAFF. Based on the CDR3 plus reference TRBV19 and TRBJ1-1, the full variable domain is DGGITQSPKYLFRKEGQNVTLSCEQNLNHDAMYWYRQDPGQGLRLIYYSQIVNDFQKGDIAEGYSVSREKKESFPLTVTSAQKNPTAFYLCASSIGTGYNTEAFFGQGTRLTVV.

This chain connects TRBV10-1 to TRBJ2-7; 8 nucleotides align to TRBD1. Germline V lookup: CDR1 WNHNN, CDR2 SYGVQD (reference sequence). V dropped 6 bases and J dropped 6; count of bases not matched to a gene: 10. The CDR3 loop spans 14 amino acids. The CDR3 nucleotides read TGCGCCAGCAGCTCCGGGACAGGTCCTCTCGAGCAGTACTTC. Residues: CASSSGTGPLEQYF.

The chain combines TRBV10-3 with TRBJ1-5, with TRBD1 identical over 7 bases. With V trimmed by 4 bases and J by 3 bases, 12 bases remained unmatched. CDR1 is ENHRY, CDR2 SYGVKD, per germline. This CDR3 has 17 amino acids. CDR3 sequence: CAISAGQGGSFNQPQHF. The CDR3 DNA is TGTGCCATCAGTGCCGGGCAGGGGGGCTCCTTCAATCAGCCCCAGCATTTT.

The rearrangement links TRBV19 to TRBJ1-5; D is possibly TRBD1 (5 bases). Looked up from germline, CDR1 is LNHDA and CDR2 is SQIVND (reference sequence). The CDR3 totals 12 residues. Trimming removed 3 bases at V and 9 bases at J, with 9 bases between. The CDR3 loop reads CASSMGVWPQHF. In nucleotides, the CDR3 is TGTGCCAGTAGTATGGGGGTTTGGCCCCAGCATTTT.

The CDR3 DNA sequence: TGTGCCAGCAGCTCGACAGGGGTGGGCTCACCCCTCCACTTT. Amino acid sequence: CASSSTGVGSPLHF. V and J are TRBV7-2 and TRBJ1-6, with 8 bases aligning to TRBD1. Trimming at V came to 4 bases and at J to 10 bases, leaving 6 bases not matched to a gene. The CDR3 is 14 amino acids. Germline loops: CDR1 SGHTA, CDR2 FQGNSA.

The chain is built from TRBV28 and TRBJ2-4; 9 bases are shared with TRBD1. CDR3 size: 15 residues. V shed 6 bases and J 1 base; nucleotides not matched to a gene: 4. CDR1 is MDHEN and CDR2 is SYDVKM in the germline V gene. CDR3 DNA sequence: TGTGCCAGCAGCTACAGGGGGCGGGCCAAAAACATTCAGTACTTC. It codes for CASSYRGRAKNIQYF.

CDR3 protein: CASSQERLARDEQFF. The CDR3 coding sequence is TGCGCCAGCAGCCAAGAGCGGCTAGCGAGGGATGAGCAGTTCTTC. The chain couples TRBV4-1 to TRBJ2-1, with D perhaps TRBD2 (6 bases). Germline CDR1 is MGHRA and CDR2 is YSYEKL. Deletions cut 0 bases from V and 8 bases from J, with 14 bases between. CDR3 size: 15 residues.

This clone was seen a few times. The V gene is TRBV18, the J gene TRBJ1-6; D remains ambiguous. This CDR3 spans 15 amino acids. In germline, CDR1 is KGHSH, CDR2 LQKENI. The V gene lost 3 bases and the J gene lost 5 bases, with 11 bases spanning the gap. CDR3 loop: CASSPNYGNNSPLHF. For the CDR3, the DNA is TGTGCCAGCTCACCCAACTACGGGAATAATTCACCCCTCCACTTT.

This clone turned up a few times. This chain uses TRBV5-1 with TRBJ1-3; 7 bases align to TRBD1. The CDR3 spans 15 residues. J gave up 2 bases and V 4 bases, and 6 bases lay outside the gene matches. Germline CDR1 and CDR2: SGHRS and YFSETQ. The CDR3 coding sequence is TGCGCCAGCAGCGCCCCGACAGGGACTGGAAACACCATATATTTT. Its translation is CASSAPTGTGNTIYF. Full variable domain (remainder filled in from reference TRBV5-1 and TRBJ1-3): KAGVTQTPRYLIKTRGQQVTLSCSPISGHRSVSWYQQTPGQGLQFLFEYFSETQRNKGNFPGRFSGRQFSNSRSEMNVSTLELGDSALYLCASSAPTGTGNTIYFGEGSWLTVV.

In nucleotides, the CDR3 is TGTGCCAGCAGTCCCGAGGGGGGCGTCACTGAAGCTTTCTTT. It specifies CASSPEGGVTEAFF. The chain links TRBV6-6 to TRBJ1-1; weak D call: TRBD1 (6 bases). V dropped 5 bases and J dropped 4 bases, with 14 bases sitting between them. Germline loops: CDR1 MNHNY, CDR2 SVGAGI (reference sequence). The CDR3 is 14 residues long.

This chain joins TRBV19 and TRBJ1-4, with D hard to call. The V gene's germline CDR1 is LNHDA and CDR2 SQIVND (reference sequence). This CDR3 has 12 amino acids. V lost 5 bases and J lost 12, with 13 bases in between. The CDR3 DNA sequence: TGTGCCAGTAGTCGAGGCTTGGGCGAACTGTTTTTT. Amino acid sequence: CASSRGLGELFF.

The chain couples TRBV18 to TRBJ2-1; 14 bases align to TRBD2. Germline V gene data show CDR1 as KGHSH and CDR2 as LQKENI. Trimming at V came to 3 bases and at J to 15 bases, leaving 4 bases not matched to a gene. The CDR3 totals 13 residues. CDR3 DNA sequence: TGTGCCAGCTCACCTGGGACTAGCGGGAGAGGGTTCTTC. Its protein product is CASSPGTSGRGFF.

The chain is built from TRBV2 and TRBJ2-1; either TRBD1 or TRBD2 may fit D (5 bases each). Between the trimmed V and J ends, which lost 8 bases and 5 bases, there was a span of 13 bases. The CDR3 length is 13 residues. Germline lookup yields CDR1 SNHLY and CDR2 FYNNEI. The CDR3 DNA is TGTGCCAGCGGTACGGGACCCAACAATGAGCAGTTCTTC. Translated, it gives CASGTGPNNEQFF.

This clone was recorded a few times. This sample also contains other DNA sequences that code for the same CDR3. This chain's CDR3 is CAWSGQANTEAFF. CDR3 DNA: TGTGCCTGGAGTGGACAGGCGAACACTGAAGCTTTCTTT. The V call is TRBV30, the J call TRBJ1-1, with D tentatively TRBD1 (6 bases). CDR3 size: 13 residues. Deletions cut 1 base from V and 1 base from J, with 7 bases between. Germline-derived CDR1 and CDR2 are GTSNPN and SVGIG (reference sequence). The variable domain in full, completed from reference TRBV30 and TRBJ1-1, reads SQTIHQWPATLVQPVGSPLSLECTVEGTSNPNLYWYRQAAGRGLQLLFYSVGIGQISSEVPQNLSASRPQDRQFILSSKKLLLSDSGFYLCAWSGQANTEAFFGQGTRLTVV.

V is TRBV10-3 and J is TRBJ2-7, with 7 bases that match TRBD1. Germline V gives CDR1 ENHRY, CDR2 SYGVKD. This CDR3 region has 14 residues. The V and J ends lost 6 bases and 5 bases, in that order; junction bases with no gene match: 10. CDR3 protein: CAISPTRGLDEQYF. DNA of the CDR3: TGTGCCATCAGCCCGACGAGGGGGCTAGACGAGCAGTACTTC.

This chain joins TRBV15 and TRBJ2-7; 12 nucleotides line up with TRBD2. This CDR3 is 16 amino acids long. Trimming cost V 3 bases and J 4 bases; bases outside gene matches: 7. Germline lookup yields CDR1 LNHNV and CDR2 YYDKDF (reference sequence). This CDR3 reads CATSSTRTSGKYEQYF. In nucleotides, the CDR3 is TGTGCCACCAGCAGCACCCGGACTAGCGGGAAATACGAGCAGTACTTC.

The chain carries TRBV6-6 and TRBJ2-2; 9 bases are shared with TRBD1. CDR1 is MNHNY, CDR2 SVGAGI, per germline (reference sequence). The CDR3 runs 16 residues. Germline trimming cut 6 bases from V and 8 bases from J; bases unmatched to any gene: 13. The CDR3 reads CASSVGTGILWGELFF. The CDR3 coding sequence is TGTGCCAGCAGCGTCGGGACAGGGATTCTGTGGGGGGAGCTGTTTTTT.

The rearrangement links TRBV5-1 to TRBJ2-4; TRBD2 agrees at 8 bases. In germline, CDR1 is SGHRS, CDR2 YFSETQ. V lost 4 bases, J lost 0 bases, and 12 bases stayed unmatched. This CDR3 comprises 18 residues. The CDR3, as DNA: TGCGCCAGCAGCCCGGAAACTAGCGGCTTTCTAGCCAAAAACATTCAGTACTTC. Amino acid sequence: CASSPETSGFLAKNIQYF.

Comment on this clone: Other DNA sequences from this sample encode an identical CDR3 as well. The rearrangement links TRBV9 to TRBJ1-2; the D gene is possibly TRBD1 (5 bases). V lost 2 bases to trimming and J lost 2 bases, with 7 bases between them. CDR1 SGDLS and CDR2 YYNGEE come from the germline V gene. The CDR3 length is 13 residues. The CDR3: CASSVQGNYGYTF. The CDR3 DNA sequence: TGTGCCAGCAGCGTCCAGGGAAACTATGGCTACACCTTC.

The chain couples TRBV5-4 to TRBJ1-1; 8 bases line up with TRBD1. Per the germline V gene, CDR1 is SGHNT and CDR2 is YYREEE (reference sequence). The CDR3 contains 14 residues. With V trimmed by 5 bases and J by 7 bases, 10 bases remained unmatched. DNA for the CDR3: TGTGCCAGCAGGGCTGACAGGGGCATGGATGAAGCTTTCTTT. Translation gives CASRADRGMDEAFF.